These T cell receptor beta chains were read from a single sample in a study of response to subunit inactivated influenza vaccine. TCRdb reanalysed the RT-PCR reads using MiXCR and keeps one entry per CDR3 protein. The sample holds fewer than 350,000 distinct CDR3 sequences, around a fifth seen once. The input for sequencing was PBMCs from blood, taken 21 months after vaccination. Every receptor here comes from a man aged 45 to 70 who received an inactivated influenza vaccine. Each CDR3 is given with its conserved first and last residue. Each record gives: J gene, D gene, clone size, V gene, CDR3 protein, CDR3 DNA. D genes are given only for firm matches. A clone size is listed for some rows: how often the clone was seen (once, few, many), or a class if it is expanded.

J gene: TRBJ2-3
D gene: TRBD1
clone size: -
V gene: TRBV5-5
CDR3 protein: CASRMDRGTSTDTQYF
CDR3 DNA: TGTGCCAGCAGAATGGACAGGGGGACCAGCACAGATACGCAGTATTTT

J gene: TRBJ2-1
D gene: TRBD2
clone size: once
V gene: TRBV2
CDR3 protein: CASSGRGLAGVIAYNEQFF
CDR3 DNA: TGTGCCAGCAGCGGGAGGGGACTAGCGGGAGTTATCGCCTACAATGAGCAGTTCTTC

J gene: TRBJ1-2
D gene: -
clone size: few
V gene: TRBV2
CDR3 protein: CASSEAPAYGYTF
CDR3 DNA: TGTGCCAGCAGTGAAGCGCCCGCCTATGGCTACACCTTC

J gene: TRBJ2-5
D gene: -
clone size: few
V gene: TRBV6-2/TRBV6-3
CDR3 protein: CASSYLLRGLQETQYF
CDR3 DNA: TGTGCCAGCAGTTACCTATTGAGGGGTCTACAAGAGACCCAGTACTTC

J gene: TRBJ2-7
D gene: TRBD2
clone size: few
V gene: TRBV28
CDR3 protein: CASRLTGGTYEQYF
CDR3 DNA: TGTGCCAGCCGACTTACGGGAGGGACGTACGAGCAGTACTTC

J gene: TRBJ1-2
D gene: -
clone size: many
V gene: TRBV7-6
CDR3 protein: CASSSERRYGYTF
CDR3 DNA: TGTGCCAGCAGCTCCGAAAGGCGCTATGGCTACACCTTC

J gene: TRBJ1-1
D gene: TRBD1
clone size: few
V gene: TRBV7-9
CDR3 protein: CASSSDRGTDTEAFF
CDR3 DNA: TGTGCCAGCAGCTCAGACAGGGGCACAGACACTGAAGCTTTCTTT

J gene: TRBJ2-5
D gene: -
clone size: -
V gene: TRBV12-5
CDR3 protein: CASGLISGGHETQYF
CDR3 DNA: TGTGCTAGTGGTTTGATATCCGGTGGCCACGAGACCCAGTACTTC

J gene: TRBJ2-1
D gene: TRBD2
clone size: -
V gene: TRBV6-1
CDR3 protein: CASSIIGTTAYNEQFF
CDR3 DNA: TGTGCCAGCAGTATTATCGGGACTACCGCCTACAATGAGCAGTTCTTC

J gene: TRBJ1-4
D gene: TRBD1
clone size: -
V gene: TRBV12-3/TRBV12-4
CDR3 protein: CASSSSGGYYEKLFF
CDR3 DNA: TGTGCCAGCAGTTCCTCAGGGGGTTATTATGAAAAACTGTTTTTT

J gene: TRBJ1-1
D gene: -
clone size: few
V gene: TRBV12-3/TRBV12-4
CDR3 protein: CASSLSFEMGLEAFF
CDR3 DNA: TGTGCCAGCAGTTTATCCTTTGAGATGGGGCTTGAAGCTTTCTTT

J gene: TRBJ2-3
D gene: -
clone size: few
V gene: TRBV4-3
CDR3 protein: CASSQADLADTQYF
CDR3 DNA: TGCGCCAGCAGCCAGGCTGACTTGGCAGATACGCAGTATTTT

J gene: TRBJ1-2
D gene: TRBD1
clone size: -
V gene: TRBV7-2
CDR3 protein: CASGGDRDNYGYTF
CDR3 DNA: TGTGCCAGCGGAGGGGACAGGGATAACTATGGCTACACCTTC

J gene: TRBJ2-1
D gene: TRBD2
clone size: -
V gene: TRBV28
CDR3 protein: CASSQGLAGGTTFNEQFF
CDR3 DNA: TGTGCCAGCAGTCAGGGACTAGCGGGGGGCACCACTTTTAATGAGCAGTTCTTC

J gene: TRBJ2-3
D gene: -
clone size: -
V gene: TRBV24-1
CDR3 protein: CATSQMGLTQYF
CDR3 DNA: TGTGCCACCAGCCAGATGGGGTTGACGCAGTATTTT

J gene: TRBJ1-2
D gene: -
clone size: -
V gene: TRBV19
CDR3 protein: CASWTALVGYTF
CDR3 DNA: TGTGCCAGTTGGACAGCCCTCGTCGGCTACACCTTC

J gene: TRBJ1-1
D gene: -
clone size: -
V gene: TRBV28
CDR3 protein: CASSWGIGGRTEAFF
CDR3 DNA: TGTGCCAGCTCATGGGGGATAGGGGGGCGCACTGAAGCTTTCTTT

J gene: TRBJ2-3
D gene: TRBD2
clone size: -
V gene: TRBV3-1
CDR3 protein: CASSQIGLAGPTDTQYF
CDR3 DNA: TGTGCCAGCAGCCAAATTGGACTAGCGGGGCCCACAGATACGCAGTATTTT

J gene: TRBJ1-5
D gene: TRBD1
clone size: -
V gene: TRBV5-1
CDR3 protein: CASGPGQGAWGQPQHF
CDR3 DNA: TGCGCCAGCGGTCCGGGACAGGGGGCTTGGGGTCAGCCCCAGCATTTT

J gene: TRBJ2-7
D gene: -
clone size: -
V gene: TRBV19
CDR3 protein: CASSPQGPREQYF
CDR3 DNA: TGTGCCAGTAGCCCCCAGGGGCCGCGGGAGCAGTACTTC

J gene: TRBJ2-5
D gene: TRBD1
clone size: -
V gene: TRBV7-8
CDR3 protein: CASSLLWWDRVGETQYF
CDR3 DNA: TGTGCCAGCAGCTTATTATGGTGGGACAGGGTAGGAGAGACCCAGTACTTC

J gene: TRBJ1-1
D gene: -
clone size: few
V gene: TRBV5-6
CDR3 protein: CASSLSPGENTEAFF
CDR3 DNA: TGTGCCAGCAGCTTGTCGCCCGGGGAGAACACTGAAGCTTTCTTT

J gene: TRBJ2-2
D gene: TRBD1
clone size: few
V gene: TRBV7-6
CDR3 protein: CASVQGVTGELFF
CDR3 DNA: TGTGCCAGCGTCCAGGGGGTGACCGGGGAGCTGTTTTTT

J gene: TRBJ1-1
D gene: TRBD1
clone size: -
V gene: TRBV29-1
CDR3 protein: CSVVGQRGTEAFF
CDR3 DNA: TGCAGCGTTGTGGGACAGCGAGGCACTGAAGCTTTCTTT

J gene: TRBJ2-7
D gene: -
clone size: few
V gene: TRBV7-2
CDR3 protein: CASSLWPGAYEQYF
CDR3 DNA: TGTGCCAGCAGCTTATGGCCGGGAGCCTACGAGCAGTACTTC

J gene: TRBJ2-5
D gene: TRBD2
clone size: -
V gene: TRBV20-1
CDR3 protein: CSAIFGGGRAPKTQYF
CDR3 DNA: TGCAGTGCTATTTTTGGCGGCGGGAGGGCCCCTAAGACCCAGTACTTC

J gene: TRBJ2-1
D gene: TRBD2
clone size: -
V gene: TRBV25-1
CDR3 protein: CASSEWGGEKGYNEQFF
CDR3 DNA: TGTGCCAGCAGTGAATGGGGGGGGGAGAAAGGTTACAATGAGCAGTTCTTC

J gene: TRBJ1-4
D gene: -
clone size: -
V gene: TRBV20-1
CDR3 protein: CSASIQTAGEKLFF
CDR3 DNA: TGCAGTGCTAGTATCCAGACAGCGGGAGAAAAACTGTTTTTT

J gene: TRBJ1-5
D gene: TRBD1
clone size: -
V gene: TRBV2
CDR3 protein: CASSQTGYQPQHF
CDR3 DNA: TGTGCCAGCAGCCAGACAGGGTATCAGCCCCAGCATTTT

J gene: TRBJ1-5
D gene: -
clone size: many
V gene: TRBV11-3
CDR3 protein: CASSLAHVSNQPQHF
CDR3 DNA: TGTGCCAGCAGCTTAGCCCACGTTAGCAATCAGCCCCAGCATTTT

J gene: TRBJ2-2
D gene: TRBD2
clone size: -
V gene: TRBV9
CDR3 protein: CASSVSGLAGTYTGELFF
CDR3 DNA: TGTGCCAGCAGCGTATCCGGTCTAGCGGGAACCTACACCGGGGAGCTGTTTTTT

J gene: TRBJ1-2
D gene: -
clone size: many
V gene: TRBV5-1
CDR3 protein: CASSPPLFGAGYTF
CDR3 DNA: TGCGCCAGCAGCCCCCCGCTATTTGGGGCTGGCTACACCTTC

J gene: TRBJ1-2
D gene: TRBD1
clone size: -
V gene: TRBV20-1
CDR3 protein: CSARDVQGVSYTF
CDR3 DNA: TGCAGTGCTAGAGATGTTCAGGGGGTTAGCTACACCTTC

J gene: TRBJ2-3
D gene: -
clone size: -
V gene: TRBV7-2
CDR3 protein: CASSAVRASTDTQYF
CDR3 DNA: TGTGCCAGCAGCGCCGTACGGGCCAGCACAGATACGCAGTATTTT

J gene: TRBJ2-5
D gene: -
clone size: -
V gene: TRBV24-1
CDR3 protein: CATSDPQGFETQYF
CDR3 DNA: TGTGCCACCAGTGATCCTCAGGGATTTGAGACCCAGTACTTC

J gene: TRBJ2-1
D gene: TRBD2
clone size: -
V gene: TRBV12-3/TRBV12-4
CDR3 protein: CASSSRLAFVSYNEQFF
CDR3 DNA: TGTGCCAGCAGTTCCCGACTAGCCTTTGTTTCCTACAATGAGCAGTTCTTC

J gene: TRBJ2-3
D gene: -
clone size: few
V gene: TRBV13
CDR3 protein: CASSLGGVVDTDTQYF
CDR3 DNA: TGTGCCAGCAGCTTAGGGGGAGTTGTGGACACAGATACGCAGTATTTT

J gene: TRBJ2-5
D gene: -
clone size: -
V gene: TRBV10-3
CDR3 protein: CAISETIIGGETQYF
CDR3 DNA: TGTGCCATCAGTGAGACCATAATAGGGGGTGAGACCCAGTACTTC

J gene: TRBJ2-5
D gene: -
clone size: few
V gene: TRBV20-1
CDR3 protein: CSASGDLIETQYF
CDR3 DNA: TGCAGTGCTAGCGGGGACCTTATAGAGACCCAGTACTTC

J gene: TRBJ2-1
D gene: TRBD2
clone size: -
V gene: TRBV29-1
CDR3 protein: CSVAPPGLAGEWNNEQFF
CDR3 DNA: TGCAGCGTTGCTCCCCCCGGGTTAGCGGGAGAATGGAACAATGAGCAGTTCTTC

J gene: TRBJ1-3
D gene: TRBD1
clone size: few
V gene: TRBV5-6
CDR3 protein: CASSFFGQGAIGNTIYF
CDR3 DNA: TGTGCCAGCAGCTTTTTCGGACAGGGGGCAATTGGAAACACCATATATTTT

J gene: TRBJ2-1
D gene: TRBD2
clone size: -
V gene: TRBV12-3/TRBV12-4
CDR3 protein: CASSGLAGSYNEQFF
CDR3 DNA: TGTGCCAGCAGCGGACTAGCGGGTTCCTACAATGAGCAGTTCTTC

J gene: TRBJ2-1
D gene: -
clone size: many
V gene: TRBV11-3
CDR3 protein: CASSLNNEQFF
CDR3 DNA: TGTGCCAGCAGCTTAAACAATGAGCAGTTCTTC

J gene: TRBJ2-7
D gene: TRBD2
clone size: -
V gene: TRBV4-2
CDR3 protein: CASSQDVPGLEQYF
CDR3 DNA: TGTGCCAGCAGCCAAGACGTCCCGGGACTAGAGCAGTACTTC

J gene: TRBJ1-5
D gene: TRBD1
clone size: many
V gene: TRBV4-2
CDR3 protein: CASSRDREARQPQHF
CDR3 DNA: TGTGCCAGCAGCCGGGACAGGGAAGCGAGACAGCCCCAGCATTTT

J gene: TRBJ2-1
D gene: -
clone size: -
V gene: TRBV4-1
CDR3 protein: CASSWTSYNEQFF
CDR3 DNA: TGCGCCAGCAGTTGGACATCCTACAATGAGCAGTTCTTC

J gene: TRBJ1-2
D gene: -
clone size: -
V gene: TRBV4-2
CDR3 protein: CASSRDLDNYGYTF
CDR3 DNA: TGTGCCAGCAGCCGGGACCTGGACAACTATGGCTACACCTTC

J gene: TRBJ1-1
D gene: -
clone size: few
V gene: TRBV21-1
CDR3 protein: CANPEGGTEAFF
CDR3 DNA: TGTGCCAACCCAGAAGGGGGCACTGAAGCTTTCTTT

J gene: TRBJ2-1
D gene: TRBD2
clone size: few
V gene: TRBV7-9
CDR3 protein: CASSARPGLAGWNEQFF
CDR3 DNA: TGTGCCAGCAGCGCGCGCCCGGGACTAGCGGGGTGGAATGAGCAGTTCTTC

J gene: TRBJ2-3
D gene: -
clone size: -
V gene: TRBV10-2
CDR3 protein: CASRSPSTDTQYF
CDR3 DNA: TGCGCCAGCAGAAGCCCCAGCACAGATACGCAGTATTTT

J gene: TRBJ2-1
D gene: TRBD2
clone size: few
V gene: TRBV3-1
CDR3 protein: CASSTLAGQFF
CDR3 DNA: TGTGCCAGCAGTACACTAGCGGGGCAGTTCTTC

J gene: TRBJ1-1
D gene: -
clone size: few
V gene: TRBV4-3
CDR3 protein: CASSQGVRGTEAFF
CDR3 DNA: TGCGCCAGCAGCCAAGGGGTGAGGGGCACTGAAGCTTTCTTT

J gene: TRBJ2-7
D gene: -
clone size: -
V gene: TRBV7-9
CDR3 protein: CASSLALRTEQYF
CDR3 DNA: TGTGCCAGCAGCTTAGCGCTAAGGACCGAGCAGTACTTC

J gene: TRBJ2-7
D gene: TRBD2
clone size: few
V gene: TRBV18
CDR3 protein: CASSRLTSGAYEQYF
CDR3 DNA: TGTGCCAGCTCACGTCTAACTAGCGGTGCCTACGAGCAGTACTTC